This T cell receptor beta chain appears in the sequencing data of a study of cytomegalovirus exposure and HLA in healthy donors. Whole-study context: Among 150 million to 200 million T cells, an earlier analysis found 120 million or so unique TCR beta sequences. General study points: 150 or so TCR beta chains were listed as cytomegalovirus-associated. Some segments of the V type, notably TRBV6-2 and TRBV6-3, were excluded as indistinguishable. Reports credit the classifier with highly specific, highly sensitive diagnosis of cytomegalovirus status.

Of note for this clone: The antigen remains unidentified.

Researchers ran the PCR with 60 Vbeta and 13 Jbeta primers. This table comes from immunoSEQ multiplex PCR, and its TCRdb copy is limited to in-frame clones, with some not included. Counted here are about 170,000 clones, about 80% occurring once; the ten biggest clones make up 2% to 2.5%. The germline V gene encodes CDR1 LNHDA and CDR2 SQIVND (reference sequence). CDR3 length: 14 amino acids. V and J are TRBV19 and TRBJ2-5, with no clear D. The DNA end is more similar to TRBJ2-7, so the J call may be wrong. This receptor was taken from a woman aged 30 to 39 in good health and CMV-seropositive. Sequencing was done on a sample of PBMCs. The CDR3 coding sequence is TGTGCCAGCCAATCAATGGCAGGCCGCTACGAGCAGTACTTC. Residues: CASQSMAGRYEQYF.